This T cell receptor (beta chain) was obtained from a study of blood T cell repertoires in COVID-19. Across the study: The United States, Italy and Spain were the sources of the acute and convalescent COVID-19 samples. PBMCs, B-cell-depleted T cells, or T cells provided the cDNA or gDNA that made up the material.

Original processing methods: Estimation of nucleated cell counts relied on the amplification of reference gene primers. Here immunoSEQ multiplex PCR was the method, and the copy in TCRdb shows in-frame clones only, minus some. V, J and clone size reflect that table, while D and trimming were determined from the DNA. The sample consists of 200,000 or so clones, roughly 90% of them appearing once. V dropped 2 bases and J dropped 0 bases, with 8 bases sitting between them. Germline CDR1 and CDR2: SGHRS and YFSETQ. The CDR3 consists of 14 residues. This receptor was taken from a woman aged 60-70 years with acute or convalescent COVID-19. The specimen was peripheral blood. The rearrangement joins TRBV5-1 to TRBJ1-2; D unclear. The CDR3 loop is CASSFSLANYGYTF. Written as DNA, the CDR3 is TGCGCCAGCAGCTTTTCGCTAGCTAACTATGGCTACACCTTC.